Shown below are 25 T cell receptor beta chains from a single sample sequenced in a study of T cell changes during pregnancy in multiple sclerosis. Sequencing was performed with immunoSEQ multiplex PCR; in TCRdb, only in-frame clones are kept and a portion is missing. The sample lists around 30,000 clones; more than 90% were seen once. The sequenced sample was CD8+ T cells from peripheral blood mononuclear cells, obtained before pregnancy. Every receptor here comes from a female donor with multiple sclerosis, enrolled in a pregnancy study.

V usage is TRBV7-9 and J usage is TRBJ2-7, with TRBD1 matching 8 bases. J gave up 1 base and V 5 bases, and 7 bases lay outside the gene matches. From germline, CDR1 is SEHNR and CDR2 FQNEAQ (reference sequence). The CDR3 has 15 residues. The CDR3 loop is CASSPVTGESYEQYF. The CDR3, as DNA: TGTGCCAGCAGCCCCGTGACAGGGGAATCCTACGAGCAGTACTTC.

The chain joins TRBV2 to TRBJ1-6; a possible D gene is TRBD1 (5 bases). CDR1 is SNHLY and CDR2 is FYNNEI in the germline V gene. The CDR3 runs 14 residues. V was pared by 4 bases and J by 7 bases, with 11 bases between. CDR3 loop: CASSVPQENSPLHF. The DNA of the CDR3 is TGTGCCAGCAGTGTCCCACAGGAAAATTCACCCCTCCACTTT.

This clone was found once. This chain uses TRBV23-1 with TRBJ2-3, with 8 bases aligning to TRBD2. TRBV23-1 is reported as an ORF; its role is uncertain. Losses at the gene ends were 0 bases for V and 3 bases for J; bases not matched to a gene: 8. This CDR3 contains 17 residues. In DNA form, the CDR3 reads TGCGCCAGCAGTCAATCAAGGAGCGGGAGACAGACAGATACGCAGTATTTT. It specifies CASSQSRSGRQTDTQYF.

The gene calls are TRBV27 and TRBJ2-1; TRBD1 aligns across 9 bases. Germline trimming cut 7 bases from V and 4 bases from J; bases unmatched to any gene: 8. The CDR3 is made up of 15 amino acids. The germline V gene has CDR1 MNHEY and CDR2 SMNVEV (reference sequence). The CDR3, as DNA: TGTGCCAGCAACCCGACAGGGGGGACGTACAATGAGCAGTTCTTC. Protein sequence: CASNPTGGTYNEQFF.

The chain couples TRBV7-9 to TRBJ2-2; weak D call: TRBD2 (5 bases). Trimming pared 5 bases from V and 3 bases from J, leaving 13 bases between. The CDR3 runs 15 residues. The germline V gene encodes CDR1 SEHNR and CDR2 FQNEAQ (reference sequence). For the CDR3, the DNA is TGTGCCAGCAGCCATCTGGACTCGCACACCGGGGAGCTGTTTTTT. Protein sequence: CASSHLDSHTGELFF.

The chain carries TRBV27 and TRBJ1-5; D ambiguous. Germline CDR1 MNHEY, CDR2 SMNVEV (reference sequence). The CDR3 is made up of 17 amino acids. The germline V and J ends were trimmed by 4 bases and 0 bases, with 16 bases remaining between them. The CDR3 DNA sequence: TGTGCCAGCAGTTCAAACTTGCCCATCCATAGCAATCAGCCCCAGCATTTT. This gives the protein CASSSNLPIHSNQPQHF.

In this sample, this clone turned up once. The chain couples TRBV7-3 to TRBJ2-5; D uncertain. The V end lost 2 bases, the J end lost 5 bases, and 12 bases lay between the germline ends. The CDR3 length is 14 residues. Germline V gene data show CDR1 as SGHTA and CDR2 as FQGTGA. The CDR3 coding sequence is TGTGCCAGCAGCTTAGGCATGGCCGGGGAGACCCAGTACTTC. Its protein is CASSLGMAGETQYF.

V gene TRBV7-9 combines with J gene TRBJ1-1, with D maybe TRBD1 (5 bases). The CDR3 is 13 residues long. Trimming pared 5 bases from V and 3 bases from J, leaving 10 bases between. Germline V gene lookup returns CDR1 SEHNR and CDR2 FQNEAQ (reference sequence). CDR3 DNA: TGTGCCAGCAGCACAGCAGGGTACACTGAAGCTTTCTTT. This translates into CASSTAGYTEAFF.

The chain employs TRBV5-4 and TRBJ2-5; D gene unclear. Germline-derived CDR1 and CDR2 are SGHNT and YYREEE (reference sequence). The V gene lost 1 base and the J gene lost 3 bases, with 4 bases spanning the gap. The CDR3 covers 12 residues. The CDR3 is CASSLIEETQYF. The CDR3 DNA reads TGTGCCAGCAGCTTGATAGAAGAGACCCAGTACTTC. The complete variable domain, with remaining parts taken from reference TRBV5-4 and TRBJ2-5, reads ETGVTQSPTHLIKTRGQQVTLRCSSQSGHNTVSWYQQALGQGPQFIFQYYREEENGRGNFPPRFSGLQFPNYSSELNVNALELDDSALYLCASSLIEETQYFGPGTRLLVL.

The chain carries TRBV10-3 and TRBJ2-2; D remains ambiguous. Germline V CDR1 and CDR2: ENHRY, SYGVKD. The CDR3 sequence is 14 residues long. The germline V and J ends were trimmed by 1 base and 1 base, with 4 bases remaining between them. The CDR3 spells CAISEWQNTGELFF. In DNA form, the CDR3 reads TGTGCCATCAGTGAGTGGCAGAACACCGGGGAGCTGTTTTTT.

The rearrangement joins TRBV27 to TRBJ2-3; weak D call: TRBD1 (7 bases). CDR1 is MNHEY and CDR2 is SMNVEV in the germline V gene (reference sequence). Trimming took off 6 bases at V and 1 base at J, with 17 bases between the two ends. CDR3 length: 16 residues. The CDR3 region has the DNA TGTGCCAGCAGCCCCCAAGGCGGGACAGGCACAGATACGCAGTATTTT. It translates to CASSPQGGTGTDTQYF.

This sequence joins TRBV19 and TRBJ2-7; D possibly corresponds to TRBD2 (6 bases). Trimming pared 3 bases from V and 2 bases from J, leaving 11 bases between. The CDR3 is 14 residues long. Germline V gene data show CDR1 as LNHDA and CDR2 as SQIVND (reference sequence). The CDR3 is CASSIGDSTYEQYF. The CDR3 region has the DNA TGTGCCAGTAGTATTGGGGACTCTACCTACGAGCAGTACTTC.

The chain has TRBV7-6 and TRBJ2-3; 7 nucleotides line up with TRBD2. This CDR3 region has 17 residues. Germline trimming cut 1 base from V and 2 bases from J; bases unmatched to any gene: 9. CDR1 is SGHVS, CDR2 FNYEAQ, per germline. Here the CDR3 reads CASSLDPGRGHTDTQYF. The CDR3, as DNA: TGTGCCAGCAGCTTAGACCCTGGGAGGGGCCACACAGATACGCAGTATTTT.

The rearrangement links TRBV27 to TRBJ2-7; D is perhaps TRBD1 (5 bases). Trimming stripped 2 bases from V and 3 bases from J, with 8 bases between. This CDR3 contains 13 residues. Germline V gene sequence: CDR1 MNHEY, CDR2 SMNVEV (reference sequence). CDR3 DNA sequence: TGTGCCAGCAGTTTAGGGGCCCTCTACGAGCAGTACTTC. Its protein product is CASSLGALYEQYF.

V usage is TRBV7-8 and J usage is TRBJ1-4; perhaps TRBD1 as D (6 bases). The V gene's germline CDR1 is SGHVS and CDR2 FQNEAQ. The CDR3 runs to 15 residues. Trimming took off 1 base at V and 5 bases at J, with 11 bases between the two ends. The CDR3 nucleotides read TGTGCCAGCAGCTTAGGCAGGGGTTTAAATGAAAAACTGTTTTTT. Protein product: CASSLGRGLNEKLFF.

This clone was counted between two and nine times. The rearrangement links TRBV16 to TRBJ1-1; D unresolved. Germline loops: CDR1 KGHSY, CDR2 FQNENV. V lost 5 bases, J lost 5 bases, and 15 bases lay in between. This CDR3 comprises 14 residues. CDR3 region: CASSKGRVPTEAFF. The CDR3 coding sequence is TGTGCCAGCAGCAAAGGGAGGGTCCCGACTGAAGCTTTCTTT. Looking up the rest from reference TRBV16 and TRBJ1-1 gives the full variable domain: GEEVAQTPKHLVRGEGQKAKLYCAPIKGHSYVFWYQQVLKNEFKFLISFQNENVFDETGMPKERFSAKCLPNSPCSLEIQATKLEDSAVYFCASSKGRVPTEAFFGQGTRLTVV.

This chain links TRBV28 with TRBJ2-7, with 9 bases fitting TRBD1. Trimming removed 3 bases from V and 2 bases from J; junction bases left unmatched: 8. The germline CDR1 and CDR2 sequences are MDHEN and SYDVKM. The CDR3 has 16 residues. The DNA of the CDR3 is TGTGCCAGCAGTTTCGGGCCGGGACAGGGTCCCTACGAGCAGTACTTC. It specifies CASSFGPGQGPYEQYF.

The rearrangement links TRBV7-9 to TRBJ1-6; D not certain. The CDR3 is 13 amino acids. The V end was cut by 4 bases, the J end by 8 bases, with 9 bases between. Germline lookup yields CDR1 SEHNR and CDR2 FQNEAQ (reference sequence). CDR3 loop: CASSSSTDSPLHF. In DNA form, the CDR3 reads TGTGCCAGCAGCTCCTCGACTGATTCACCCCTCCACTTT.

The V gene is TRBV19, the J gene TRBJ1-5; D gene unclear. Per germline, CDR1 LNHDA and CDR2 SQIVND (reference sequence). This CDR3 comprises 16 residues. Trimming took 5 bases from V and 4 from J, leaving 18 bases between them. The CDR3 DNA reads as TGTGCCAGTAGTCCGTGGCTGGCGGTACTTAATCAGCCCCAGCATTTT. Amino acid sequence: CASSPWLAVLNQPQHF.

The genes are TRBV27 and TRBJ2-6; 9 bases match TRBD1. Germline lookup yields CDR1 MNHEY and CDR2 SMNVEV (reference sequence). Losses at the gene ends were 2 bases for V and 1 base for J; bases not matched to a gene: 6. This CDR3 comprises 18 residues. The CDR3 region is CASSLTGGAGSGANVLTF. The CDR3 DNA sequence: TGTGCCAGCAGTTTAACAGGGGGCGCGGGATCTGGGGCCAACGTCCTGACTTTC.

This clone was seen more than once but under ten times. The V and J genes are TRBV9 and TRBJ2-7; possibly TRBD1 for D (5 bases). Trimming stripped 7 bases from V and 3 bases from J, with 11 bases between. The CDR3 sequence is 12 residues long. Per the germline V gene, CDR1 is SGDLS and CDR2 is YYNGEE. CDR3 sequence (DNA): TGTGCCAGCGGAGACAGTAACTACGAGCAGTACTTC. Protein sequence: CASGDSNYEQYF.

This chain connects TRBV30 to TRBJ2-1, with D possibly matching TRBD1 (6 bases). Germline assignment: CDR1 GTSNPN and CDR2 SVGIG (reference sequence). V dropped 0 bases and J dropped 0 bases, with 9 bases sitting between them. The CDR3 extends over 15 amino acids. The CDR3 coding sequence is TGTGCCTGGAGTGTACCAGGGGCCTCCTACAATGAGCAGTTCTTC. Encoded protein: CAWSVPGASYNEQFF.

V usage is TRBV11-1 and J usage is TRBJ2-1; 9 bases match TRBD2. Trimming at V came to 0 bases and at J to 8 bases, leaving 14 bases not matched to a gene. Germline assignment: CDR1 SGHAT and CDR2 FQDESV (reference sequence). This CDR3 spans 18 amino acids. Here the CDR3 DNA reads TGTGCCAGCAGCTTAGCGCGGGTTAGCGGGGGTCCCCGGGATGAGCAGTTCTTC. Its translation is CASSLARVSGGPRDEQFF.

The genes are TRBV6-5 and TRBJ2-1; no clear D. CDR3 length: 13 residues. Germline V gene lookup returns CDR1 MNHEY and CDR2 SVGAGI. V lost 2 bases and J 3 bases, leaving 5 bases between the germline ends. CDR3 DNA: TGTGCCAGCAGTTACGGCCACTACAATGAGCAGTTCTTC. It encodes CASSYGHYNEQFF.

This clone showed up just once. The chain employs TRBV7-9 and TRBJ1-1; 9 positions match TRBD1. The CDR3 loop spans 16 amino acids. The germline V gene has CDR1 SEHNR and CDR2 FQNEAQ (reference sequence). With 2 bases clipped from V and 3 bases from J, the junction kept 7 bases outside the gene matches. CDR3 in amino acids: CASSLPRQGGDTEAFF. For the CDR3, the DNA is TGTGCCAGCAGCTTACCCCGACAGGGGGGGGACACTGAAGCTTTCTTT.